The 12 T cell receptor beta chains in this list originate from one sample, sequenced in a study of T cell clusters in autoimmune cytopenias. Tens of thousands of genome equivalents of blood DNA were amplified for TRB. TRB rearrangements were amplified by touch-down multiplex PCR with mixed TRB-A/B primers. TCRdb re-called the multiplex PCR reads and gives one entry per CDR3 protein, without DNA. The sample has about 4,400 distinct CDR3 sequences. The specimen was peripheral blood. All receptors come from a human donor with an autoimmune cytopenia or autoimmune hepatitis (not recorded which).

By frequency, this clonotype registers medium-sized. The chain recombines TRBV19 with TRBJ2-3; the TRBD2 assignment by TCRdb is unverifiable without DNA. This CDR3 region has 13 residues. Germline V gene lookup returns CDR1 LNHDA and CDR2 SQIVND (reference sequence). CDR3 protein: CASSIGGADTQYF.

Considering frequency, this clonotype is medium-sized (0.01 to 0.1%). This chain links TRBV10-3 with TRBJ2-7; no DNA is available, so the TRBD1 call from TCRdb remains unchecked. In germline, CDR1 is ENHRY, CDR2 SYGVKD. There are 14 residues in the CDR3. The CDR3 region is CAITSGRDSYEQYF.

This sequence joins TRBV19 and TRBJ1-2; the TCRdb call, TRBD1, lacks DNA for checking. In germline, CDR1 is LNHDA, CDR2 SQIVND (reference sequence). The CDR3 extends over 19 amino acids. The CDR3 spells CASSRTLLSDRALNYGYTF. The entire variable domain, with the rest obtained from reference TRBV19 and TRBJ1-2, is as follows: DGGITQSPKYLFRKEGQNVTLSCEQNLNHDAMYWYRQDPGQGLRLIYYSQIVNDFQKGDIAEGYSVSREKKESFPLTVTSAQKNPTAFYLCASSRTLLSDRALNYGYTFGSGTRLTVV.

V usage is TRBV10-3 and J usage is TRBJ1-2; with no DNA, the TCRdb D assignment of TRBD1 cannot be verified. Germline CDR1 and CDR2: ENHRY and SYGVKD. The CDR3 covers 14 residues. The CDR3 protein is CAIRVEGGNYGYTF.

By frequency, this clonotype registers medium-sized (0.01 to 0.1%). The chain combines TRBV19 with TRBJ2-3. The CDR3 sequence is 14 residues long. The V gene's germline CDR1 is LNHDA and CDR2 SQIVND (reference sequence). This CDR3 is CASSIITETDTQYF.

This sequence joins TRBV19 and TRBJ1-6; the TRBD1 assignment by TCRdb is unverifiable without DNA. This CDR3 region has 15 residues. Germline CDR1 and CDR2: LNHDA and SQIVND (reference sequence). CDR3 sequence reads: CASSFGQGYNSPLHF. Looking up the rest from reference TRBV19 and TRBJ1-6 gives the full variable domain: DGGITQSPKYLFRKEGQNVTLSCEQNLNHDAMYWYRQDPGQGLRLIYYSQIVNDFQKGDIAEGYSVSREKKESFPLTVTSAQKNPTAFYLCASSFGQGYNSPLHFGNGTRLTVT.

The genes are TRBV6-5 and TRBJ2-7; the D call of TRBD1 rests on TCRdb alone, since no DNA is present to check it. This CDR3 has 14 residues. Germline assignment: CDR1 MNHEY and CDR2 SVGAGI. CDR3 protein: CASSPDRVSYEQYF.

This chain uses TRBV11-2 with TRBJ2-2; as DNA is missing, the TRBD2 call by TCRdb cannot be tested. In germline, CDR1 is SGHAT, CDR2 FQNNGV. This CDR3 comprises 14 residues. The CDR3 loop reads CASGRLADTGELFF.

V is TRBV15 and J is TRBJ2-5. CDR3 size: 12 residues. Germline CDR1 reads LNHNV; CDR2 reads YYDKDF (reference sequence). CDR3 loop: CATSLSLETQYF.

This rearrangement joins TRBV18 to TRBJ2-2; without DNA, the TCRdb call of TRBD1 cannot be checked. The CDR3 sequence is 15 residues long. Per germline, CDR1 KGHSH and CDR2 LQKENI. Here the CDR3 reads CASSPRTGIAGELFF. Based on the CDR3 plus reference TRBV18 and TRBJ2-2, the full variable domain is NAGVMQNPRHLVRRRGQEARLRCSPMKGHSHVYWYRQLPEEGLKFMVYLQKENIIDESGMPKERFSAEFPKEGPSILRIQQVVRGDSAAYFCASSPRTGIAGELFFGEGSRLTVL.

The chain has TRBV19 and TRBJ1-5. The CDR3 has 14 amino acids. Per the germline V gene, CDR1 is LNHDA and CDR2 is SQIVND (reference sequence). The CDR3 protein is CASSIQSSNQPQHF. The full variable domain, its missing parts supplied by reference TRBV19 and TRBJ1-5, is DGGITQSPKYLFRKEGQNVTLSCEQNLNHDAMYWYRQDPGQGLRLIYYSQIVNDFQKGDIAEGYSVSREKKESFPLTVTSAQKNPTAFYLCASSIQSSNQPQHFGDGTRLSIL.

The chain joins TRBV19 to TRBJ2-7. The CDR3 is made up of 14 amino acids. Germline CDR1 and CDR2: LNHDA and SQIVND (reference sequence). CDR3 region: CASSIAILVPEQYF.